The source of this T cell receptor beta chain is a study of blood T cell repertoires in COVID-19. In the study overall: Researchers got acute and convalescent COVID-19 samples from the United States, Italy and Spain. PBMCs, B-cell-depleted T cells, or T cells provided the cDNA or gDNA that made up the material.

Original analysis: The assay estimated nucleated cells by amplifying reference gene primers. Profiled with immunoSEQ multiplex PCR; TCRdb holds only in-frame clones, not every one. V and J calls and clone size follow that table, whereas D and trimming were derived from the DNA. The sample yields roughly 100,000 clones, roughly 85% seen once. The CDR3 is made up of 15 amino acids. Trimming removed 5 bases from V and 1 base from J; junction bases left unmatched: 6. Germline CDR1 MNHNY, CDR2 SVGAGI (reference sequence). The genes are TRBV6-6 and TRBJ2-5, with 8 bases matching TRBD1. This TCR derives from a human donor in a cohort sampled during active COVID-19. Specimen: peripheral blood. CDR3 coding DNA: TGTGCCAGCAGTGGCCGGGACAGGTTCCAAGAGACCCAGTACTTC. Its translation is CASSGRDRFQETQYF.